The 23 T cell receptor beta chains listed next were all sequenced from one sample in a study of blood T cell repertoires in COVID-19. Assay: immunoSEQ multiplex PCR; the TCRdb copy retains only in-frame clones and omits some. The sample records roughly 80,000 clones, approximately 84% being singletons. Sequenced material: peripheral blood. Receptors originate from a man in his 60s with active or convalescent COVID-19.

The count of this clone is one. An end of the junction does not agree with germline; a read error may underlie this. The rearrangement links TRBV19 to TRBJ1-2; the match to TRBD1 covers 7 bases. This CDR3 comprises 13 residues. Germline V gives CDR1 LNHDA, CDR2 SQIVND (reference sequence). The CDR3 region is CASSIDRDRPGAF. The CDR3 DNA sequence: TGTGCCAGTAGTATAGATCGGGACAGACCGGGCGCCTTC.

The gene calls are TRBV4-3 and TRBJ2-2; 9 bases agree with TRBD2. Germline assignment: CDR1 LGHNA and CDR2 YSLEER. The junction had 4 bases not matched to a gene; V was cut back by 2 bases and J by 6 bases. This CDR3 is built from 15 residues. CDR3 sequence (DNA): TGCGCCAGCAGCCAAATCGGACTAGCGTCCGGGGAGCTGTTTTTT. Encoded protein: CASSQIGLASGELFF.

This chain uses TRBV25-1 with TRBJ2-2, with a tentative D call TRBD1 (5 bases). The germline V and J ends were trimmed by 6 bases and 1 base, with 9 bases remaining between them. Germline-derived CDR1 and CDR2 are MGHDK and SYGVNS. This CDR3 has 14 amino acids. The CDR3, as DNA: TGTGCCAGCAGAGACAGTCTGAACACCGGGGAGCTGTTTTTT. Encoded protein: CASRDSLNTGELFF. Variable domain in full (rest from reference TRBV25-1 and TRBJ2-2): EADIYQTPRYLVIGTGKKITLECSQTMGHDKMYWYQQDPGMELHLIHYSYGVNSTEKGDLSSESTVSRIRTEHFPLTLESARPSHTSQYLCASRDSLNTGELFFGEGSRLTVL.

The gene calls are TRBV7-2 and TRBJ2-1, with 10 bases lining up with TRBD2. Per the germline V gene, CDR1 is SGHTA and CDR2 is FQGNSA. The CDR3 runs to 15 residues. Trimming cost V 3 bases and J 7 bases; bases outside gene matches: 6. The CDR3 loop is CASSFQRGGPNEQFF. CDR3 DNA: TGTGCCAGCAGCTTCCAGCGGGGGGGCCCGAATGAGCAGTTCTTC. Using reference TRBV7-2 and TRBJ2-1 for the parts outside the CDR3, the full variable domain is GAGVSQSPSNKVTEKGKDVELRCDPISGHTALYWYRQSLGQGLEFLIYFQGNSAPDKSGLPSDRFSAERTGGSVSTLTIQRTQQEDSAVYLCASSFQRGGPNEQFFGPGTRLTVL.

DNA of the CDR3: TGCGCCAGCAGTTATACTAGCGGGGGGGCCCCTCGGCCCTACGAGCAGTACTTC. This gives the protein CASSYTSGGAPRPYEQYF. The chain links TRBV10-2 to TRBJ2-7, with 13 bases that match TRBD2. V shed 5 bases and J 2 bases; nucleotides not matched to a gene: 12. This CDR3 region has 18 residues. Germline V gene sequence: CDR1 WSHSY, CDR2 SAAADI.

This clone showed up just a few times. The chain uses TRBV6-6 and TRBJ1-5; D uncertain. With 2 bases removed from V and 3 bases from J, the gap between germline ends came to 8 bases. CDR1 and CDR2 (germline): MNHNY, SVGAGI (reference sequence). This CDR3 comprises 14 residues. The chain's CDR3 is CASSYPEANQPQHF. The CDR3 region has the DNA TGTGCCAGCAGTTACCCCGAGGCCAATCAGCCCCAGCATTTT.

In this sample, this clone turned up once. The genes are TRBV10-3 and TRBJ2-3; D not resolved. The V end lost 2 bases, the J end lost 4 bases, and 10 bases lay between the germline ends. Looked up from germline, CDR1 is ENHRY and CDR2 is SYGVKD. CDR3 size: 14 residues. The CDR3 protein is CAISEALNPDTQYF. DNA for the CDR3: TGTGCCATCAGTGAGGCCCTAAACCCAGATACGCAGTATTTT.

V gene TRBV6-5 combines with J gene TRBJ1-6, with D possibly TRBD1 on 5 matching bases. The CDR3 length is 14 residues. From germline, CDR1 is MNHEY and CDR2 SVGAGI. Trimming removed 2 bases from V and 7 bases from J, with 9 bases in between. The CDR3 DNA is TGTGCCAGCAGTTACGGAAGACAGAATTCACCCCTCCACTTT. Its translation is CASSYGRQNSPLHF.

The sample holds a few counts of this clone. The V gene is TRBV6-1, the J gene TRBJ1-5; D ambiguous. The V and J ends lost 3 bases and 6 bases respectively, with 12 bases between them. CDR1 MNHNS and CDR2 SASEGT come from the germline V gene. This CDR3 comprises 14 residues. The DNA of the CDR3 is TGTGCCAGCAGTGACGGGTGGGTAAGTCAGCCCCAGCATTTT. Protein: CASSDGWVSQPQHF.

The V call is TRBV6-2 or TRBV6-3, the J call TRBJ1-1; D perhaps matches TRBD1 (5 bases). Trimming left V 2 bases short and J 0 bases short, with 10 bases between. The CDR3 has 15 amino acids. Per germline, CDR1 MNHEY and CDR2 SVGEGT. CDR3 in amino acids: CASSYQGGVNTEAFF. The DNA for the CDR3 is TGTGCCAGCAGTTACCAGGGTGGGGTGAACACTGAAGCTTTCTTT.

The rearrangement joins TRBV3-1 (or the pseudogene TRBV3-2) to TRBJ2-1; TRBD2 matches 8 bases. CDR3 length: 15 residues. J lost 2 bases, V lost 2 bases, and 2 bases had no gene match. In germline, CDR1 is LGHDT, CDR2 YNNKEL (reference sequence). CDR3 sequence: CASSQTGGPYNEQFF. CDR3 nucleotides: TGTGCCAGCAGCCAAACGGGGGGGCCCTACAATGAGCAGTTCTTC.

The chain has TRBV30 and TRBJ1-3; D is unresolved. Trimming removed 2 bases from V and 4 bases from J, with 12 bases in between. Germline assignment: CDR1 GTSNPN and CDR2 SVGIG (reference sequence). This CDR3 is built from 14 residues. The DNA of the CDR3 is TGTGCCTGGAGTCGGCCGGAGCCAGGAAACACCATATATTTT. Encoded protein: CAWSRPEPGNTIYF.

This rearrangement joins TRBV3-1 (or the pseudogene TRBV3-2) to TRBJ2-5; TRBD1 is a possible D gene (5 bases). This CDR3 is built from 13 residues. Looked up from germline, CDR1 is LGHDT and CDR2 is YNNKEL (reference sequence). V lost 0 bases and J 3 bases, leaving 5 bases between the germline ends. CDR3: CASSQEDKETQYF. In DNA, the CDR3 is TGTGCCAGCAGCCAAGAGGACAAAGAGACCCAGTACTTC.

This clone was detected once. The chain uses TRBV29-1 and TRBJ2-7; 11 positions match TRBD1. The CDR3 runs 13 residues. Germline V lookup: CDR1 SQVTM, CDR2 ANQGSEA. Trimming at V came to 5 bases and at J to 5 bases, leaving 5 bases not matched to a gene. The CDR3 nucleotides are TGCAGCGTTCAAAGGGACAGGGGGAACGAGCAGTACTTC. Encoded protein: CSVQRDRGNEQYF.

The V call is TRBV11-2, the J call TRBJ1-2, with 7 bases that match TRBD1. CDR3 length: 13 amino acids. The germline V gene has CDR1 SGHAT and CDR2 FQNNGV. After removal of 4 bases from V and 3 bases from J, the junction contained 2 bases not matched to a gene. CDR3 sequence (DNA): TGTGCCAGCAGCTACGGGACAGACTATGGCTACACCTTC. It yields the protein CASSYGTDYGYTF.

The chain links TRBV4-3 to TRBJ2-1, with TRBD2 matching over 7 bases. Losses at the gene ends were 0 bases for V and 3 bases for J; bases not matched to a gene: 5. CDR3 length: 16 residues. CDR1 LGHNA and CDR2 YSLEER come from the germline V gene. CDR3 in amino acids: CASSQERGFFYNEQFF. The CDR3 DNA follows: TGCGCCAGCAGCCAAGAGCGGGGGTTTTTCTACAATGAGCAGTTCTTC.

This clone appeared a single time. The chain has TRBV5-4 and TRBJ2-3; the match to TRBD2 covers 10 bases. The V gene end was trimmed by 7 bases and the J gene end by 2 bases; junction bases not matched to a gene: 4. The CDR3 sequence is 14 residues long. Germline lookup yields CDR1 SGHNT and CDR2 YYREEE (reference sequence). The CDR3 bases are TGTGCCAGCTCACTAGCGGGAAACACAGATACGCAGTATTTT. This codes for CASSLAGNTDTQYF.

V usage is TRBV24-1 and J usage is TRBJ1-1, with D uncertain. The germline CDR1 and CDR2 sequences are KGHDR and SFDVKD. V was clipped by 8 bases and J by 0 bases, with 12 bases between them. There are 14 residues in the CDR3. This CDR3 is CATKKQSLNTEAFF. The CDR3 coding sequence is TGTGCCACCAAGAAACAGAGTCTGAACACTGAAGCTTTCTTT.

A few counts support this clone. The V and J genes are TRBV6-1 and TRBJ2-5, with D perhaps matching TRBD1 (7 bases). V was shortened by 0 bases and J by 3 bases, with 11 bases between the two germline ends. There are 15 residues in the CDR3. Germline loops: CDR1 MNHNS, CDR2 SASEGT. The CDR3 loop is CASSEAGGTEETQYF. The CDR3 DNA follows: TGTGCCAGCAGTGAAGCGGGCGGGACAGAAGAGACCCAGTACTTC.

The gene calls are TRBV3-1 (or the pseudogene TRBV3-2) and TRBJ2-7; possibly TRBD1 for D (6 bases). The CDR3 has 13 residues. The V and J ends lost 5 bases and 3 bases respectively, with 11 bases between them. Per the germline V gene, CDR1 is LGHDT and CDR2 is YNNKEL (reference sequence). The CDR3 sequence is CASSNGRGYEQYF. The CDR3 DNA sequence: TGTGCCAGCAGCAATGGCAGGGGCTACGAGCAGTACTTC.

This rearrangement joins TRBV18 to TRBJ2-7, with TRBD1 identical over 7 bases. This CDR3 is 14 amino acids long. The ends lost 3 bases at V and 2 bases at J; junction bases unmatched: 4. Per the germline V gene, CDR1 is KGHSH and CDR2 is LQKENI. The CDR3 loop is CASSPRTGPYEQYF. The CDR3 nucleotides are TGTGCCAGCTCACCGAGGACAGGTCCCTACGAGCAGTACTTC.

The chain recombines TRBV3-1 (or the pseudogene TRBV3-2) with TRBJ2-2; 9 bases map to TRBD1. The CDR3 has 16 amino acids. With V trimmed by 4 bases and J by 3 bases, 6 bases remained unmatched. The germline gives CDR1 LGHDT, CDR2 YNNKEL (reference sequence). The CDR3 DNA is TGTGCCAGCAGCCGATCGACAGGGGGTCACACCGGGGAGCTGTTTTTT. It encodes CASSRSTGGHTGELFF.

The chain couples TRBV4-1 to TRBJ1-6; D remains unclear. This CDR3 spans 21 amino acids. The V end was cut by 0 bases, the J end by 0 bases, with 21 bases between. The V gene's germline CDR1 is MGHRA and CDR2 YSYEKL. The CDR3 DNA reads TGCGCCAGCAGCCAAGATGGAGGCAAAGGCACCAAGAGCTCCTATAATTCACCCCTCCACTTT. Its translation is CASSQDGGKGTKSSYNSPLHF.